The clone carrying this T cell receptor beta chain was counted once. The antigen is undetermined. This sample was included in a study of cytomegalovirus exposure and HLA in healthy donors. Study context: Of all 400 or so donors who were genotyped, roughly 81% belonged to the Caucasian-associated ancestry cluster.

Regarding the study as a whole: Upon later analysis, HLA-associated TCR beta chains proved more clonally expanded than other, equally common chains. Earlier findings revealed that most TCR beta V segments proved productive either about 90% or about 30% of the time. TCR beta sequences numbering 15,000 to 20,000 were associated with HLA alleles at 0.05 false discovery rate in a later analysis.

In the PCR, 60 Vbeta and 13 Jbeta primers were used. Sequencing used immunoSEQ multiplex PCR; TCRdb keeps in-frame clones, though not all of them. This repertoire shows 90,000 to 150,000 clones, about 74% found once; its top ten account for 2.7%. CDR1 KGHSH and CDR2 LQKENI come from the germline V gene. Unmatched junction bases numbered 5, after V lost 3 bases and J lost 7 bases. CDR3 length equals 13 residues. The sequencing sample was made of PBMCs. This clonotype was sampled from a female donor in good health and CMV-seronegative. This chain connects TRBV18 to TRBJ1-2; 7 nucleotides align to TRBD1. The CDR3 DNA sequence: TGTGCCAGCTCACCTGGGACAGATCCTGGCTACACCTTC. Amino acids: CASSPGTDPGYTF.